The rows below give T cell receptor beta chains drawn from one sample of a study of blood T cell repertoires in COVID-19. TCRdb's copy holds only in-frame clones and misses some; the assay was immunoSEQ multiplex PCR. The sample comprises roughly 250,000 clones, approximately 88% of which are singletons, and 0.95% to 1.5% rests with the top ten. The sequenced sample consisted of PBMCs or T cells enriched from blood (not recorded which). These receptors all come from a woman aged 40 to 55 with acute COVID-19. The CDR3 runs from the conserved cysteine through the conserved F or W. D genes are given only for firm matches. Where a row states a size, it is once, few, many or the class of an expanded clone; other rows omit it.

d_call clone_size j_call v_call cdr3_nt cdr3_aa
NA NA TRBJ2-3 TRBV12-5 TGTGCTAGTGGTTTGGTTCCAATGGATACGCAGTATTTT CASGLVPMDTQYF
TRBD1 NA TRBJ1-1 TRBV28 TGTGCCAGCAGTCATTACGACAGGGGCAGGGGGAACACTGAAGCTTTCTTT CASSHYDRGRGNTEAFF
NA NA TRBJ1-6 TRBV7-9 TGTGCCAGCAGGGACTTATATAATTCACCCCTCCACTTT CASRDLYNSPLHF
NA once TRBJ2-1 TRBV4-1 TGCGCCAGCGGACACCCGCTGGGGGGCAATGAGCAGTTCTTC CASGHPLGGNEQFF
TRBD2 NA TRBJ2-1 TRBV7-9 TGTGCCAGCAGCTTAGGACTGGGAGGGCCGGATGAGCAGTTCTTC CASSLGLGGPDEQFF
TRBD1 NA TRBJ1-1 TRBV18 TGTGCCAGCTCACCATCGGGACAGACGGACACTGAAGCTTTCTTT CASSPSGQTDTEAFF
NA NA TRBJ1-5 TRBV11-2 TGTGCCAGCAGCTTAGATCGGGTGAATCAGCCCCAGCATTTT CASSLDRVNQPQHF
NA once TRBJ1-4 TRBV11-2 TGTGCCAGCAGCTCGGAGACAGGTCGTAATGAAAAACTGTTTTTT CASSSETGRNEKLFF
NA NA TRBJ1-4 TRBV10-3 TGTGCCATCAGTGAGACTAGACCCCCGGCTAATGAAAAACTGTTTTTT CAISETRPPANEKLFF
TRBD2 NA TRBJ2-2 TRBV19 TGTGCCAGTAGTAGCCTAGCGGGAGGAGCAGACACCGGGGAGCTGTTTTTT CASSSLAGGADTGELFF
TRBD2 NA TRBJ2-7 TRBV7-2 TGTGCCAGCAGCTTACTAGCGGGAGCCTACGAGCAGTACTTC CASSLLAGAYEQYF
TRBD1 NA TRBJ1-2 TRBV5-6 TGTGCCAGCAGCCCACCTGTTTATAGGGGGCGGGGAGGCTACACCTTC CASSPPVYRGRGGYTF
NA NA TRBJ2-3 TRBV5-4 TGTGCCAGCAGCTTGGGAGGGCCGGGGACAGATACGCAGTATTTT CASSLGGPGTDTQYF
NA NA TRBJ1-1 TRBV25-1 TGTGCCAGCAGCGACAGGCGGAACACTGAAGCTTTCTTT CASSDRRNTEAFF
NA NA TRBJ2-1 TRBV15 TGTGCCACCAGCAGAGATCGAGATAATGAGCAGTTCTTC CATSRDRDNEQFF
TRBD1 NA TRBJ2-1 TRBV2 TGTGCCAGCATACAGGGGGCCTACAATGAGCAGTTCTTC CASIQGAYNEQFF
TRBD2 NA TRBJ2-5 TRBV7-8 TGTGCCAGCAGCCCGACGCACGGGACTAGCGACGAGACCCAGTACTTC CASSPTHGTSDETQYF
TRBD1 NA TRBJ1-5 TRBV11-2 TGTGCCAGCAGCCCTCGACAGGGCGTCAATCAGCCCCAGCATTTT CASSPRQGVNQPQHF
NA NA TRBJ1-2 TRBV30 TGTGCCTGGAGTGTAAGTGCTACGAACTATGGCTACACCTTC CAWSVSATNYGYTF
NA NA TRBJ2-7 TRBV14 TGTGCCAGCGGGGACTTTTCCTACGAGCAGTACTTC CASGDFSYEQYF
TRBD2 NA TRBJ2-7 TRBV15 TGTGCCACCAGCAGAGAAAGGCTAGCGGGAGCCGAGCAGTACTTC CATSRERLAGAEQYF
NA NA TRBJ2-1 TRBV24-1 TGTGCCACCAGTGGGGACTGGAGTCACAATGAGCAGTTCTTC CATSGDWSHNEQFF
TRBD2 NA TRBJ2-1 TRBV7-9 TGTGCCAGCAACCAAGGCTGGACTAGCGGCCACAATGAGCAGTTCTTC CASNQGWTSGHNEQFF
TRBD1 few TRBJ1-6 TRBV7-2 TGTGCCAGCAGCTTCACAGGGGCACAATCACCCCTCCACTTT CASSFTGAQSPLHF
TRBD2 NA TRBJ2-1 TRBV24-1 TGTGCCACCAGTGATCCCGTAGCGGGAGGGCTTTCCTACAATGAGCAGTTCTTC CATSDPVAGGLSYNEQFF
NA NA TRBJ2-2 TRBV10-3 TGTGCCATCAGTGAGTCGGGGGCCTGGGACACCGGGGAGCTGTTTTTT CAISESGAWDTGELFF
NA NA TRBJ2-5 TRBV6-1 TGTGCCAGCAGTGAAAATACAGAAGAGACCCAGTACTTC CASSENTEETQYF
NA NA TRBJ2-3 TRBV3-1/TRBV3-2 TGTGCCAGCAGCCAAAACCGGGGACTGAACACAGATACGCAGTATTTT CASSQNRGLNTDTQYF
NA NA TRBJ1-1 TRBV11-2 TGTGCCAGCAGCTTCCAGGACACTGAAGCTTTCTTT CASSFQDTEAFF
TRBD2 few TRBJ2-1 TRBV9 TGTGCCAGCAGCGGAGCCCCCGGGACTAGCGACAATGAGCAGTTCTTC CASSGAPGTSDNEQFF
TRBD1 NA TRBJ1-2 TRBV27 TGTGCCAGCAGTTCACTTGACAGGGTGTGGGGCTATGGCTACACCTTC CASSSLDRVWGYGYTF
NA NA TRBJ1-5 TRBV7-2 TGTGCCAGCAGCTTAGTGGGAGGTAGCAATCAGCCCCAGCATTTT CASSLVGGSNQPQHF
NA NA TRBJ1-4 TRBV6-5 TGTGCCAGCAGTTATGGGACATCGAGGAATGAAAAACTGTTTTTT CASSYGTSRNEKLFF
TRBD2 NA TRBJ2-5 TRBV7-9 TGTGCCAGCAGCTTAACTCAACAGGCTAGCGGGTACTATAAAGAGACCCAGTACTTC CASSLTQQASGYYKETQYF
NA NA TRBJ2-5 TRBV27 TGTGCCAGCAGGCGGGTTTTCCAAGAGACCCAGTACTTC CASRRVFQETQYF
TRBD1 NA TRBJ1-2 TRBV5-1 TGCGCCAGCAGCCCCTCCGGGACAGGGTATGGCTACACCTTC CASSPSGTGYGYTF